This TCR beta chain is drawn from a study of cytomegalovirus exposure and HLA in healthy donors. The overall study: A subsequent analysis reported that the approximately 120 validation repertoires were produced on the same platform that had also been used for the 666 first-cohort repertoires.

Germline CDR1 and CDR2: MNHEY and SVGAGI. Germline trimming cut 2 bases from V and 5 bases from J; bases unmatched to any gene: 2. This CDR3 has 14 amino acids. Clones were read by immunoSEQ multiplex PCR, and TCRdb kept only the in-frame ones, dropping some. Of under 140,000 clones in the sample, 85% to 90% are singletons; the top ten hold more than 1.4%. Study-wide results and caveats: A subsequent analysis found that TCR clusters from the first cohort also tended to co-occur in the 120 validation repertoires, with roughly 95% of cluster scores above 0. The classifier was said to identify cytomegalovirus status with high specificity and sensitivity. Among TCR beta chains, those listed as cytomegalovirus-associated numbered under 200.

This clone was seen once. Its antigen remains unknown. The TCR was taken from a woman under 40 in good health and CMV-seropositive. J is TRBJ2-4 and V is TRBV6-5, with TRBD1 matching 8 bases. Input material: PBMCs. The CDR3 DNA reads TGTGCCAGCAGTTACGGACAGGGCCAAAACATTCAGTACTTC. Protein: CASSYGQGQNIQYF.